The present entry profiles one T cell receptor (beta chain) with its context. From the PCR reads, TCRdb called clonotypes with MiXCR, one entry per CDR3 protein. This table has about 510,000 distinct CDR3 sequences, around 25% appearing once. The CDR3 runs 14 residues. CDR1 and CDR2 (germline): PRHDT, FYEKMQ (reference sequence). V lost 5 bases, J lost 4 bases, and 15 bases lay in between. This entry belongs to a study of molecular identifiers for immune sequencing clone quantification. The receptor was derived from a human donor in good health. Some libraries in this study had Jurkat cell RNA spiked in. Specimen: naive CD8+ T cells from blood, with Jurkat cell RNA spiked in. As for subset: FACS-sorted CD8+CD4-CCR7+CD45RA+ naive T cells. V is TRBV13 and J is TRBJ2-7; D is unclear. The CDR3 is CASSPHPQRYEQYF. The CDR3 DNA reads TGTGCCAGCAGCCCCCACCCCCAACGGTACGAGCAGTACTTC.